This T cell receptor beta chain is drawn from a study of blood T cell repertoires in COVID-19. CDR1 and CDR2 (germline): LNHDA, SQIVND (reference sequence). V trimming: 8 bases; J trimming: 5 bases; junction bases outside the gene matches: 7. This CDR3 region has 14 residues. Authors' data handling: Amplification of reference gene primers was used by the study to estimate nucleated cell counts. Data came from immunoSEQ multiplex PCR; TCRdb stores just in-frame clones and leaves some out. V and J calls and clone size are copied from that table; D and trimming were computed from the DNA. The data hold roughly 87,000 clones, with roughly 82% observed a single time.

V is TRBV19 and J is TRBJ1-4; TRBD1 aligns across 8 bases. The receptor's source is a man aged 45-60 years with active COVID-19. Sequencing was done on a sample of peripheral blood. In DNA, the CDR3 is TGTGCCAGTCGAAGACAGGGGCCGAATGAAAAACTGTTTTTT. Residues: CASRRQGPNEKLFF.